This T cell receptor beta chain emerged from a study of blood T cell repertoires in COVID-19. Looking at the study overall: Samples came from the United States, Italy and Spain, spanning acute and convalescent COVID-19.

The CDR3 has 12 amino acids. V gave up 6 bases and J gave up 6 bases, with 11 bases separating them. CDR1 LNHDA and CDR2 SQIVND come from the germline V gene (reference sequence). Patients of the Seattle cohort, enrolled during active infection, were followed longitudinally. Assay: immunoSEQ multiplex PCR; the TCRdb copy retains only in-frame clones and omits some. This table holds about 170,000 clones, about nine tenths found once. The material sequenced was peripheral blood. The receptor comes from a young man with COVID-19, enrolled during active disease. The chain joins TRBV19 to TRBJ1-1; D remains ambiguous. CDR3 DNA sequence: TGTGCCAGTAGCCGGACTGGACCTGAAGCTTTCTTT. Its protein product is CASSRTGPEAFF.